Presented here are 5 T cell receptor beta chains from one specimen sequenced in a study of T cells in Graves' hyperthyroidism and ophthalmopathy. RNA transcripts were the template for amplifying TCR beta CDR3 regions. When the TCR CDR3 underwent first-round RT-PCR, the HTBI primer set was used. TCRdb fed the multiplex PCR reads into MiXCR, producing one record per CDR3 protein. The sample yields approximately 420,000 distinct CDR3 sequences, roughly 15% seen once. The source material was blood. These receptors were taken from a woman aged 18 to 35 with Graves' hyperthyroidism.

This clonotype was detected only once. This sequence may be a read error, since a much larger clone differs from it by one base. The J gene is TRBJ1-1, the V gene TRBV6-4; 8 bases map to TRBD1. Losses at the gene ends were 4 bases for V and 3 bases for J; bases not matched to a gene: 16. The CDR3 consists of 18 residues. Germline-derived CDR1 and CDR2 are MRHNA and SNTAGT. The CDR3 DNA is TGTGCCAGCAGTGGAGGGGTGGCAGGGGGCCGTCTGGACACTGAAGCTTTCTTT. It is translated as CASSGGVAGGRLDTEAFF.

This clonotype was counted many times. The chain employs TRBV30 and TRBJ2-1; D is undetermined. The CDR3 is 12 amino acids. V was clipped by 3 bases and J by 6 bases, with 9 bases between them. Germline lookup yields CDR1 GTSNPN and CDR2 SVGIG (reference sequence). CDR3 region: CAWSALANEQFF. The CDR3 nucleotides read TGTGCCTGGAGCGCGCTCGCCAATGAGCAGTTCTTC.

As concerns this clonotype: A much larger clone lies one base from this, so it may be a read error. The chain combines TRBV27 with TRBJ2-1; no firm D call. The CDR3 consists of 15 residues. V lost 4 bases and J lost 2, with 12 bases in between. The germline CDR1 and CDR2 sequences are MNHEY and SMNVEV (reference sequence). The CDR3 loop is CASSSEKSPYNEQFF. The DNA for the CDR3 is TGTGCCAGCAGTTCTGAGAAAAGCCCCTACAATGAGCAGTTCTTC.

This clonotype was counted ten times or more. The gene calls are TRBV5-1 and TRBJ2-7, with D tentatively TRBD2 (6 bases). The CDR3 contains 18 residues. Germline loops: CDR1 SGHRS, CDR2 YFSETQ. The V and J ends lost 0 bases and 0 bases respectively, with 19 bases between them. The DNA for the CDR3 is TGCGCCAGCAGCTTGGTACCCTTGGGTAGCGGTCCCTCCTACGAGCAGTACTTC. Translated: CASSLVPLGSGPSYEQYF.

This clonotype was seen more than once but under ten times. The chain carries TRBV6-1 and TRBJ2-4; TRBD1 agrees at 9 bases. The germline V gene has CDR1 MNHNS and CDR2 SASEGT. The length of the CDR3 is 16 residues. The V and J ends lost 5 bases and 3 bases, in that order; junction bases with no gene match: 8. The CDR3 DNA follows: TGTGCCAGCAGTCACAACAGGGGGCTGGGCAAAAACATTCAGTACTTC. It yields the protein CASSHNRGLGKNIQYF.